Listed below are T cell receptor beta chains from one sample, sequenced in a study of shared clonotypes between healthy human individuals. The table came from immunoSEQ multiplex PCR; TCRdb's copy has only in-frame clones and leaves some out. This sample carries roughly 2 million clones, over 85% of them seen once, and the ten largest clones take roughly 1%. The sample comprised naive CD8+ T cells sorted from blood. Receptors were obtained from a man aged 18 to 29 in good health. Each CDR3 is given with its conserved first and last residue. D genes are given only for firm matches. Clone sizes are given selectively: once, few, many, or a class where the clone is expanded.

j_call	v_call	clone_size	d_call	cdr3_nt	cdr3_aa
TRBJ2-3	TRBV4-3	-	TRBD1	TGCGCCAGCAGCCAAAACCTAGAGGGGGCCCTTAGCACAGATACGCAGTATTTT	CASSQNLEGALSTDTQYF
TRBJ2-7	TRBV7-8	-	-	TGTGCCAGCAGGGATGGCTACGAGCAGTACTTC	CASRDGYEQYF
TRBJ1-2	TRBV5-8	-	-	TGTGCCAGTACCCTCGATAACTATGGCTACACCTTC	CASTLDNYGYTF
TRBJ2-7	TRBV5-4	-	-	TGTGCCAGCAGCTCCATGGGGGCAGAGGACGAGCAGTACTTC	CASSSMGAEDEQYF
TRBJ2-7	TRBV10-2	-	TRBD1	TGCGCCAGCTCCGGGACAGTTTCCTACGAGCAGTACTTC	CASSGTVSYEQYF
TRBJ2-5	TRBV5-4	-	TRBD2	TGTGCCACCGTAGCGGGGCCTACTGCGGAGACCCAGTACTTC	CATVAGPTAETQYF
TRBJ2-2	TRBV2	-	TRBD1	TGTGCCAGCTCCGGGGACAGTTCTTCGAACACCGGGGAGCTGTTTTTT	CASSGDSSSNTGELFF
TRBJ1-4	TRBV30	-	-	TGTGCCTGGAGTCCGGGATTTAATGAAAAACTGTTTTTT	CAWSPGFNEKLFF
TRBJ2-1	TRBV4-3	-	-	TGCGCCAGCAGCCAGGGGACCTACAATGAGCAGTTCTTC	CASSQGTYNEQFF
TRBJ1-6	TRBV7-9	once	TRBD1	TGTGCCAGCAGCTTCGTCCCGGGACAGGGGGCGGACGATTCACCCCTCCACTTT	CASSFVPGQGADDSPLHF
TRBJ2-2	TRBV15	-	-	TGTGCCACCAGCTTAGGTATAACCGGGGAGCTGTTTTTT	CATSLGITGELFF
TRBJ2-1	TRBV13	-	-	TGTGCCAGCAGCCCGGACTGGAGCTCCTACAATGAGCAGTTCTTC	CASSPDWSSYNEQFF
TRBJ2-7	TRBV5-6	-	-	TGTGCCAGCAGCCTTGGGGGCCCGAAAGGCGGACCCTACGAGCAGTACTTC	CASSLGGPKGGPYEQYF
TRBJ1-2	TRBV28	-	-	TGTGCCAGCACCACTATGGGGGAGGTGGTTGGCTACACCTTC	CASTTMGEVVGYTF
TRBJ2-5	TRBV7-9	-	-	TGTGCCAGCAGCCCCTTCCAGGAGACCCAGTACTTC	CASSPFQETQYF
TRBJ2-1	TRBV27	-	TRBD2	TGTGCCAGCGGGGGGGAGAGGCTATCCTACAATGAGCAGTTCTTC	CASGGERLSYNEQFF
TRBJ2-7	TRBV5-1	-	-	TGCGCCAGCAGCTTGGCCGGCCTCTCCTACGAGCAGTACTTC	CASSLAGLSYEQYF
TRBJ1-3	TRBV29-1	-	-	TGCAGCGGTACAGATGTCGACTTCTCTGGAAACACCATATATTTT	CSGTDVDFSGNTIYF
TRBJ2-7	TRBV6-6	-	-	TGTGCCACCCTCCGGGACGCCTCCTACGAGCAGTACTTC	CATLRDASYEQYF
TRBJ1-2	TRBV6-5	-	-	TGTGCCAGCAGGCAACAGGTTGGCCCTCCATATGGCTACACCTTC	CASRQQVGPPYGYTF
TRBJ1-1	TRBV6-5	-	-	TGTGCCAGCAGTTATCCAGGACAAACTGAAGCTTTCTTT	CASSYPGQTEAFF
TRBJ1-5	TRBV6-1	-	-	TGTGCCAGCAGTGAATGGAGGGGTCGCAGCAATCAGCCCCAGCATTTT	CASSEWRGRSNQPQHF
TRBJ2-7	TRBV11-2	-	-	TGTGCCAGCAGCTTAGAGGTGCGCGGGACCTACGAGCAGTACTTC	CASSLEVRGTYEQYF
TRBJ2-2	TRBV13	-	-	TGTGCCAGCAGCTTATTGGGGCCCGGGGGGCCCACTGACGGGGAGCTGTTTTTT	CASSLLGPGGPTDGELFF
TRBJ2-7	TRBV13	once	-	TGTGCCAGCAGCTTAGGCCTACAGGGTTACGAGCAGTACTTC	CASSLGLQGYEQYF
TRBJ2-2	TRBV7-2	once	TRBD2	TGTGCCAGCAGCCTAACTAGCGGGGGCACCGGGGAGCTGTTTTTT	CASSLTSGGTGELFF
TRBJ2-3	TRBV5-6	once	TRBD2	TGTGCCAGCAGCCTTATTAGCGGGAGGGCCGTTAGCACAGATACGCAGTATTTT	CASSLISGRAVSTDTQYF
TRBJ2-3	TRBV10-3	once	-	TGTGCCATCAGTGACCAGGGGTCAGATACGCAGTATTTT	CAISDQGSDTQYF
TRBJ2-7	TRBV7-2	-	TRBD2	TGTGCCAGCAGCTCGACTAGCGGGACGGCCTACGAGCAGTACTTC	CASSSTSGTAYEQYF
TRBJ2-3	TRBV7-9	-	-	TGTGCCAGCAGCGAAGAGAGTTCAGTGAGCACAGATACGCAGTATTTT	CASSEESSVSTDTQYF
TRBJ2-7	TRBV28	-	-	TGTGCCAGCAGTCCACCAGGGGAAGCCTACGAGCAGTACTTC	CASSPPGEAYEQYF
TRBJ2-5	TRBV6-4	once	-	TGTGCCAGCAGTGACTCTATACAAGAGACCCAGTACTTC	CASSDSIQETQYF
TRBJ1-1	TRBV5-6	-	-	TGTGCCAGCAGCTTACTCTACCTCGGGGTTAAGGGCACTGAAGCTTTCTTT	CASSLLYLGVKGTEAFF
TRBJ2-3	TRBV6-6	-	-	TGTGCCAGCAGTTACAACGAAGGGGGCACAGATACGCAGTATTTT	CASSYNEGGTDTQYF
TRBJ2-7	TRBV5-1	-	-	TGCGCCAGCAGCTTAGGCCCCCTGAACGAGCAGTACTTC	CASSLGPLNEQYF
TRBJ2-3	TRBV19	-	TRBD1	TGTGCCAGTAGTATCGACAGGGAAGATACGCAGTATTTT	CASSIDREDTQYF
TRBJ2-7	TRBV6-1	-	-	TGTGCCAGCAAGGAGTCCTACTACGAGCAGTACTTC	CASKESYYEQYF
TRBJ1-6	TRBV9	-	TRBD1	TGTGCCAGCAGCCCAACAGGGGTTTATTCACCCCTCCACTTT	CASSPTGVYSPLHF
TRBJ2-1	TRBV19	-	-	TGTGCCAGTAGTATAGGCCACAATGAGCAGTTCTTC	CASSIGHNEQFF
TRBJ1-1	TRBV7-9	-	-	TGTGCCAGCAGCTTATTCCAGGAGGGGGCTGAAGCTTTCTTT	CASSLFQEGAEAFF
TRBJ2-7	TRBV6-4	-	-	TGTGCCAGCAGTGAGGTAAAAGCGGGTTTCAAAGAGCAGTACTTC	CASSEVKAGFKEQYF
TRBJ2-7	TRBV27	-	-	TGTGCCAGCAGTGCCGGAGGGGGCTGGGGTACCCACGAGCAGTACTTC	CASSAGGGWGTHEQYF
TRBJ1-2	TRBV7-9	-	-	TGTGCCAGCAGCCAGGGACACTCCACCCCTGAAGGCTACACCTTC	CASSQGHSTPEGYTF
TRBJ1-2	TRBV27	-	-	TGTGCCAGCAGTTTATACGGGGGGTTTAACTATGGCTACACCTTC	CASSLYGGFNYGYTF
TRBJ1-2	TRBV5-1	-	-	TGCGCCAGCAGCTTGGATGGAGGGGCGAGGGGCTACACCTTC	CASSLDGGARGYTF
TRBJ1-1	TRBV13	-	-	TGTGCCAGCACCCGGGGGCATATGAACACTGAAGCTTTCTTT	CASTRGHMNTEAFF
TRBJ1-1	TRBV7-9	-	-	TGTGCCAGCAGCCAATTAACAGGAGTGAACACTGAAGCTTTCTTT	CASSQLTGVNTEAFF
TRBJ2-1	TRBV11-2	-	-	TGTGCCAGCAGCTTAAGACCCAATGAGCAGTTCTTC	CASSLRPNEQFF
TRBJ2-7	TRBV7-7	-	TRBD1	TGTGCTAGCAGCTTAGGTGGGGACAGGGAGACTTACGAGCAGTACTTC	CASSLGGDRETYEQYF
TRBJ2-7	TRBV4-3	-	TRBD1	TGCGCCAGCAGCCAAGATACCTGGGGACAGATCGACGAGCAGTACTTC	CASSQDTWGQIDEQYF
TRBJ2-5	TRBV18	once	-	TGTGCCAGCTCACCACCTGACGAGGAGACCCAGTACTTC	CASSPPDEETQYF
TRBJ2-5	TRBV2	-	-	TGTGCCAGCAGTGATCCGGGGGTGGTAGAGACCCAGTACTTC	CASSDPGVVETQYF